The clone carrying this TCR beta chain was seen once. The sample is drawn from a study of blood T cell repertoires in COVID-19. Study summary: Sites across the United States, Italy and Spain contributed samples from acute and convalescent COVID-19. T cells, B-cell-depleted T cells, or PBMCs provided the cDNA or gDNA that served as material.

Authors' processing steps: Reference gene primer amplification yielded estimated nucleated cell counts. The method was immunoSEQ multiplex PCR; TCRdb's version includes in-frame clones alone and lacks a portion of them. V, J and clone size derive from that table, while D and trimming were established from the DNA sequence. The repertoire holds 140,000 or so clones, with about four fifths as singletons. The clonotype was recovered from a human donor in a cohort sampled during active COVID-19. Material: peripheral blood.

The CDR3 DNA sequence: TGTGCCAGCAGTCGAGGGACTAGCGGGGGATCCTACGAGCAGTACTTC. Its translation: CASSRGTSGGSYEQYF. V and J are TRBV2 and TRBJ2-7; 14 bases match TRBD2. V shed 5 bases, J shed 1 base, and the junction held 4 bases outside the gene matches. The CDR3 has 16 residues. Germline CDR1 reads SNHLY; CDR2 reads FYNNEI. The whole variable domain, remainder taken from reference TRBV2 and TRBJ2-7, is EPEVTQTPSHQVTQMGQEVILRCVPISNHLYFYWYRQILGQKVEFLVSFYNNEISEKSEIFDDQFSVERPDGSNFTLKIRSTKLEDSAMYFCASSRGTSGGSYEQYFGPGTRLTVT.